This TCR beta chain is drawn from a study of blood T cell repertoires in COVID-19. Study-wide context: Both acute and convalescent COVID-19 samples were obtained from the United States, Italy and Spain.

This clone was found a few times. Patients at the Seattle site were enrolled during active infection and followed longitudinally. The junction had 4 bases not matched to a gene; V was cut back by 6 bases and J by 5 bases. The germline V gene has CDR1 SNHLY and CDR2 FYNNEI. The CDR3 consists of 14 residues. Generated by immunoSEQ multiplex PCR, the TCRdb table keeps only in-frame clones and is missing some. This sample has approximately 500,000 clones, with 85% to 90% found just once. Sample: peripheral blood. This chain uses TRBV2 with TRBJ1-5; the match to TRBD1 covers 10 bases. The origin of this receptor is a woman aged 45-60 years with COVID-19, enrolled during active disease. CDR3 nucleotides: TGTGCCAGCAGGGCGACAGGGGGCTATCAGCCCCAGCATTTT. Its protein product is CASRATGGYQPQHF. The variable domain in full, completed from reference TRBV2 and TRBJ1-5, reads EPEVTQTPSHQVTQMGQEVILRCVPISNHLYFYWYRQILGQKVEFLVSFYNNEISEKSEIFDDQFSVERPDGSNFTLKIRSTKLEDSAMYFCASRATGGYQPQHFGDGTRLSIL.